The text below deals with one TCR beta chain. Its specificity is not known. The sample is drawn from a study of cytomegalovirus exposure and HLA in healthy donors. Study conclusions and caveats: Presence/absence analyses rested on an assumption that sequencing depth was roughly uniform across donors. The authors reported that TCR beta sequences could predict HLA-A and HLA-B alleles. These predictions were accurate for most subjects in the first cohort. Follow-up analysis seemed to connect common viral pathogens with several of the most significant clusters identified.

This CDR3 contains 14 residues. Germline lookup yields CDR1 SGHRS and CDR2 YFSETQ. Between the trimmed V and J ends, which lost 0 bases and 4 bases, there was a span of 10 bases. PCR amplification relied on 60 Vbeta primers (plus 13 Jbeta primers). Repertoires were generated with immunoSEQ multiplex PCR, while TCRdb's copy carries only in-frame clones and drops some. The sample shows 150,000 to 200,000 clones, about three quarters of them seen only once. The chain is built from TRBV5-1 and TRBJ1-1; D gene ambiguous. The receptor comes from a man younger than 35 in good health and CMV-seropositive. The sequencing sample was made of PBMCs. This CDR3 is CASSLDSAGTEAFF. CDR3 in DNA: TGCGCCAGCAGCTTGGACAGCGCGGGCACTGAAGCTTTCTTT.